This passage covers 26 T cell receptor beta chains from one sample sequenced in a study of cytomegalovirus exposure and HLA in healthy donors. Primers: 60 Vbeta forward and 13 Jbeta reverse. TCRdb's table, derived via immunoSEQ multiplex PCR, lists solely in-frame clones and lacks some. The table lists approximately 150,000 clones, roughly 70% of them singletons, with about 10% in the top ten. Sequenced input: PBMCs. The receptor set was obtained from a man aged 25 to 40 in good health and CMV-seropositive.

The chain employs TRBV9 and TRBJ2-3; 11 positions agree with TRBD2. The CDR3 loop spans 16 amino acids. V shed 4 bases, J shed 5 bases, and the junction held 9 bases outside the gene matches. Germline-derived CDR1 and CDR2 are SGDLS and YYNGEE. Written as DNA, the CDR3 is TGTGCCAGCAGCACACAGGGACTAGCGGTGATAGATACGCAGTATTTT. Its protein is CASSTQGLAVIDTQYF.

The CDR3 DNA is TGTGCCTCTAAAGGGGCGGGGGAGCTGTTTTTT. This codes for CASKGAGELFF. V is TRBV30 and J is TRBJ2-2; TRBD1 might be the D (5 bases). Germline lookup yields CDR1 GTSNPN and CDR2 SVGIG (reference sequence). This CDR3 region has 11 residues. Deletions cut 7 bases from V and 8 bases from J, with 11 bases between.

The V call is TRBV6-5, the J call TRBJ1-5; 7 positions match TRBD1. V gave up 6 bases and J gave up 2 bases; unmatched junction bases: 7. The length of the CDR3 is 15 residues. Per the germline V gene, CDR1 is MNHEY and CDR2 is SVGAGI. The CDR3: CASRMTGNGNQPQHF. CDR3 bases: TGTGCCAGCAGGATGACAGGGAACGGCAATCAGCCCCAGCATTTT.

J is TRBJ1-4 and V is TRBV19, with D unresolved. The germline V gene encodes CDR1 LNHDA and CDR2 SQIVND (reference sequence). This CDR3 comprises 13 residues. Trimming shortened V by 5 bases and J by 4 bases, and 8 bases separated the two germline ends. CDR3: CASSYLSNEKLFF. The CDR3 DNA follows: TGTGCCAGTAGTTACCTGAGTAATGAAAAACTGTTTTTT.

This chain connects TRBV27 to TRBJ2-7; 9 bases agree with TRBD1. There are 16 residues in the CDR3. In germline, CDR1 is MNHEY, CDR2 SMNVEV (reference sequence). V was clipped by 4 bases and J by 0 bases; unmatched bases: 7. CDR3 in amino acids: CASSSVGQGYSYEQYF. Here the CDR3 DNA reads TGTGCCAGCAGTTCCGTTGGACAGGGGTACTCCTACGAGCAGTACTTC.

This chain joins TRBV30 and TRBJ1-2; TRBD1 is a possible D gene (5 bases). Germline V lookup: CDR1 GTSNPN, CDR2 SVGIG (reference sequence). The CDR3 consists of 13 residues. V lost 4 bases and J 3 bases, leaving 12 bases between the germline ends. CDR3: CAWIPGAHYGYTF. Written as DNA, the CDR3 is TGTGCCTGGATCCCTGGGGCGCACTATGGCTACACCTTC.

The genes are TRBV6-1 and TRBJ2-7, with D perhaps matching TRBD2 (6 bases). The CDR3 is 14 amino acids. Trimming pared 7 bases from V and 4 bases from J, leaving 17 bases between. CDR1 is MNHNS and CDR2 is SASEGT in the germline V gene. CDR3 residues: CASNAGWDLYEQYF. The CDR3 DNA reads TGTGCCAGCAACGCGGGATGGGATTTGTACGAGCAGTACTTC.

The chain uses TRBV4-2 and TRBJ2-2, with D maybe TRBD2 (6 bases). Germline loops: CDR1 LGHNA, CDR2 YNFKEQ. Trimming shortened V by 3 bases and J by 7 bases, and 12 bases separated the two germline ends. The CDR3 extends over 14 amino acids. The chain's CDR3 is CASSQARDGGELFF. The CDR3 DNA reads TGTGCCAGCAGCCAGGCGCGGGATGGCGGGGAGCTGTTTTTT.

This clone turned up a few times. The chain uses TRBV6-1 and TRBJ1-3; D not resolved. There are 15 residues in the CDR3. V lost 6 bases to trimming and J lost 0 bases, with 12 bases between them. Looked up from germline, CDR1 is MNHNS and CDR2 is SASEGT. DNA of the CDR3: TGTGCCAGCAGGAGGGCCTTCGACTCTGGAAACACCATATATTTT. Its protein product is CASRRAFDSGNTIYF.

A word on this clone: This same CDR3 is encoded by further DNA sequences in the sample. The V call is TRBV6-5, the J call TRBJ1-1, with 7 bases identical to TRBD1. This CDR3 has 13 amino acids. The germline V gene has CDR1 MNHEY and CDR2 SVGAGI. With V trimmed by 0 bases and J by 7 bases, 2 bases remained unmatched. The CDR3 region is CASSYSRGDEAFF. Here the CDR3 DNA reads TGTGCCAGCAGTTACTCCAGGGGGGATGAAGCTTTCTTT.

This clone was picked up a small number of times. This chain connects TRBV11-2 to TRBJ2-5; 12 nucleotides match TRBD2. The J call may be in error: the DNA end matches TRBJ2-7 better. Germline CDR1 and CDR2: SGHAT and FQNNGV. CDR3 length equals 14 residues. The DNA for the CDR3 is TGTGCCAGCAGCCTATCTAGCGGGAGGGGCGAGCAGTACTTC. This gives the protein CASSLSSGRGEQYF.

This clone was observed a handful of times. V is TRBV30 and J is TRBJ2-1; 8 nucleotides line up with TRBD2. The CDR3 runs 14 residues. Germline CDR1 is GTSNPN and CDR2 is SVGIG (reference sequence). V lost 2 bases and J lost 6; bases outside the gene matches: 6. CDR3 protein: CAWSSWAGGNEQFF. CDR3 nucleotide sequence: TGTGCCTGGAGTTCGTGGGCGGGGGGCAATGAGCAGTTCTTC.

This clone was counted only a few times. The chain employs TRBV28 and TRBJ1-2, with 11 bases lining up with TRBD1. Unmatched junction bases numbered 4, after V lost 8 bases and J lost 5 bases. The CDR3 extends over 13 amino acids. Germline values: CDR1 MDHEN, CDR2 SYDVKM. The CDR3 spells CASGQGAWYGYTF. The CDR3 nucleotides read TGTGCCAGCGGACAGGGGGCTTGGTATGGCTACACCTTC.

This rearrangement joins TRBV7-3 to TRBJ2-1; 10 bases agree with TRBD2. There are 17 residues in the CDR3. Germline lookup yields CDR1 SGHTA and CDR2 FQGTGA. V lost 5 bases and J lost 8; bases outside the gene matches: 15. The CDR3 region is CASSKYPLAGGNDEQFF. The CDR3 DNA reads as TGTGCCAGCAGCAAGTATCCGTTAGCGGGAGGTAACGATGAGCAGTTCTTC.

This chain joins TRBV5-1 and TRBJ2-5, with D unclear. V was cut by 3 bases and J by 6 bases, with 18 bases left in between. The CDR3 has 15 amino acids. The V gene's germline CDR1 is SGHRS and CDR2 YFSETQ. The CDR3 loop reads CASSYPTGDEKTQYF. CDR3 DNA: TGCGCCAGCAGCTACCCCACGGGTGACGAGAAGACCCAGTACTTC.

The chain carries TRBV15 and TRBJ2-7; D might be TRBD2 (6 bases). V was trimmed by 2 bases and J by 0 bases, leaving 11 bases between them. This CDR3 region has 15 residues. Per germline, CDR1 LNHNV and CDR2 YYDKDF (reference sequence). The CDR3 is CATSRLALSSYEQYF. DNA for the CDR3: TGTGCCACCAGCAGACTAGCGCTTAGCTCCTACGAGCAGTACTTC.

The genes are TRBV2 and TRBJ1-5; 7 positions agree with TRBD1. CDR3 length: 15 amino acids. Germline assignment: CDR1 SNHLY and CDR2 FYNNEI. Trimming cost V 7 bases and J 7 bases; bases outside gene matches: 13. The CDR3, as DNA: TGTGCCAGCACCCGGGACAGCCATATACCCCAGCCCCAGCATTTT. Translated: CASTRDSHIPQPQHF.

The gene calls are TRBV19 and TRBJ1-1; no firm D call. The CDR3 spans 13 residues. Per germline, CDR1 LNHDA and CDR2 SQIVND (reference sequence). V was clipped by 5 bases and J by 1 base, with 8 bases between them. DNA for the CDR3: TGTGCCAGTAGTGCTCAGAAGAACACTGAAGCTTTCTTT. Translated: CASSAQKNTEAFF.

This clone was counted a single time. For the CDR3, the DNA is TGTGCCAGCAGTACCGACAGGGGCGGTAATTCACCCCTCCACTTT. It yields the protein CASSTDRGGNSPLHF. The V and J genes are TRBV6-5 and TRBJ1-6; 8 bases are a match to TRBD1. Germline V gives CDR1 MNHEY, CDR2 SVGAGI. The CDR3 is made up of 15 amino acids. Trimming cost V 5 bases and J 6 bases; bases outside gene matches: 6.

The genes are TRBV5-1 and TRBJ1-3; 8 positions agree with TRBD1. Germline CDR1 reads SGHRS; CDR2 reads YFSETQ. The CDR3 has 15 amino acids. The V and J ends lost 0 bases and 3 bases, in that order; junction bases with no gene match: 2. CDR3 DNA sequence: TGCGCCAGCAGCTTGGGGACAGGGAGTGGAAACACCATATATTTT. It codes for CASSLGTGSGNTIYF.

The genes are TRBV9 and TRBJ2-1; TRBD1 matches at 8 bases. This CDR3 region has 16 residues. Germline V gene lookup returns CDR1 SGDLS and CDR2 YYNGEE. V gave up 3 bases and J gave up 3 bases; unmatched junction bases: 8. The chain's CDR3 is CASSDRQGPFYNEQFF. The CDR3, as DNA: TGTGCCAGCAGCGACAGACAGGGGCCCTTCTACAATGAGCAGTTCTTC.

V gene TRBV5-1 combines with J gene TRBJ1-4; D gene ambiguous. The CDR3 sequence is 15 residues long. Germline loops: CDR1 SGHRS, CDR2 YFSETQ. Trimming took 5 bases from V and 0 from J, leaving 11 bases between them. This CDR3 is CASSWQTATNEKLFF. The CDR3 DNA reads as TGCGCCAGCAGTTGGCAGACTGCAACTAATGAAAAACTGTTTTTT. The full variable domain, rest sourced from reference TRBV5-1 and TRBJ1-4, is KAGVTQTPRYLIKTRGQQVTLSCSPISGHRSVSWYQQTPGQGLQFLFEYFSETQRNKGNFPGRFSGRQFSNSRSEMNVSTLELGDSALYLCASSWQTATNEKLFFGSGTQLSVL.

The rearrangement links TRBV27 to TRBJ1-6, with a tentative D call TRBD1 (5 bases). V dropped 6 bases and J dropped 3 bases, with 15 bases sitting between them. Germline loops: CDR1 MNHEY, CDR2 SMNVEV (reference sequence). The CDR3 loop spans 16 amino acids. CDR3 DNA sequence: TGTGCCAGCAGACGCCCAGGGTCAAGCTATAATTCACCCCTCCACTTT. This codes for CASRRPGSSYNSPLHF.

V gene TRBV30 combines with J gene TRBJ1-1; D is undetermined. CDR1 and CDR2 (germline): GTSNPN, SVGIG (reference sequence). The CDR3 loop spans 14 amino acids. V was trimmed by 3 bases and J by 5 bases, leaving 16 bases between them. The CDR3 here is CAWRFPGVRTEAFF. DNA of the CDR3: TGTGCCTGGAGATTCCCCGGGGTACGGACTGAAGCTTTCTTT.

The DNA of the CDR3 is TGTGCCACCAGCAGGGGAGGACTGCTCCCGCTGAACACTGAAGCTTTCTTT. Encoded protein: CATSRGGLLPLNTEAFF. This chain links TRBV15 with TRBJ1-1; no reliable D call. The CDR3 sequence is 17 residues long. With 3 bases removed from V and 0 bases from J, the gap between germline ends came to 17 bases. Germline V lookup: CDR1 LNHNV, CDR2 YYDKDF (reference sequence).

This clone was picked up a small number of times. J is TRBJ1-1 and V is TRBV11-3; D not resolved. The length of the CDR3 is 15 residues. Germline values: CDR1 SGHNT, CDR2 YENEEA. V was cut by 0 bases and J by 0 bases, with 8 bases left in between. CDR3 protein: CASSLDIRVNTEAFF. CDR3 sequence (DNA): TGTGCCAGCAGCTTAGATATTAGAGTGAACACTGAAGCTTTCTTT.